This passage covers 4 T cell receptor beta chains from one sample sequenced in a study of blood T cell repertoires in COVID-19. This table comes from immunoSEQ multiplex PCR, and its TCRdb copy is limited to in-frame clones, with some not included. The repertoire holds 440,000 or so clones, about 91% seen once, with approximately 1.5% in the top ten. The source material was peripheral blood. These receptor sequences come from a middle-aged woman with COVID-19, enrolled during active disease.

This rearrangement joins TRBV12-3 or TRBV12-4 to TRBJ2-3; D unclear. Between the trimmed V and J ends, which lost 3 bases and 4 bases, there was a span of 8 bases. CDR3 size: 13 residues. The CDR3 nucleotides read TGTGCCAGCAGTTTCATGTCGGCAGATACGCAGTATTTT. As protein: CASSFMSADTQYF.

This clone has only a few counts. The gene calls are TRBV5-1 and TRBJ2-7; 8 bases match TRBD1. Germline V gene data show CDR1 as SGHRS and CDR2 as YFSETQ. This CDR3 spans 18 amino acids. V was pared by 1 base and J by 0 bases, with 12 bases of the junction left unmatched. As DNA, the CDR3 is TGCGCCAGCAGCTTGACCCCAAGGACAGGGTATAGCTCCTACGAGCAGTACTTC. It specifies CASSLTPRTGYSSYEQYF.

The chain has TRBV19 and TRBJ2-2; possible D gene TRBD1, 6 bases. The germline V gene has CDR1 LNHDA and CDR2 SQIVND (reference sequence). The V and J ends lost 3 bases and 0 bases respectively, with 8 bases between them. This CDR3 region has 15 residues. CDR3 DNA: TGTGCCAGTAGTATTCAGGGGCCGAACACCGGGGAGCTGTTTTTT. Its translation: CASSIQGPNTGELFF. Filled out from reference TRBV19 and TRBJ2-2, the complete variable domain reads DGGITQSPKYLFRKEGQNVTLSCEQNLNHDAMYWYRQDPGQGLRLIYYSQIVNDFQKGDIAEGYSVSREKKESFPLTVTSAQKNPTAFYLCASSIQGPNTGELFFGEGSRLTVL.

CDR3 region: CASSAGLQETQYF. CDR3 sequence (DNA): TGCGCCAGCAGCGCCGGACTACAAGAGACCCAGTACTTC. The gene calls are TRBV5-1 and TRBJ2-5; TRBD2 might be the D (6 bases). The germline V gene encodes CDR1 SGHRS and CDR2 YFSETQ. Between the trimmed V and J ends, which lost 4 bases and 2 bases, there was a span of 9 bases. The length of the CDR3 is 13 residues. Complete variable domain (other parts from reference TRBV5-1 and TRBJ2-5): KAGVTQTPRYLIKTRGQQVTLSCSPISGHRSVSWYQQTPGQGLQFLFEYFSETQRNKGNFPGRFSGRQFSNSRSEMNVSTLELGDSALYLCASSAGLQETQYFGPGTRLLVL.